This is a list of T cell receptor beta chains from one sample in a study of blood T cells in healthy people across ages. TCRdb itself ran the 5' RACE reads through MiXCR, one entry per CDR3 protein. The data contain hundreds of thousands of distinct CDR3 sequences, roughly 50% of them seen just once; the ten biggest clones take up about 20%. The sequenced sample was blood. These TCRs come from a man aged 25 to 40 in good health. Both conserved end residues are part of each CDR3. D genes are given only for firm matches. Clone size is not always given. Where it is, it says once, few, many or a class for expanded clones.

d_call j_call clone_size v_call cdr3_nt cdr3_aa
- TRBJ2-3 - TRBV7-9 TGTGCCAGCAGCTTAACCGGGGACGCAGATACGCAGTATTTT CASSLTGDADTQYF
- TRBJ2-7 - TRBV6-1 TGTGCCGGCAGTGAAGCTTCTTGGCAGGGTACCTACGAGCAGTACTTC CAGSEASWQGTYEQYF
- TRBJ2-7 once TRBV20-1 TGCAGTGCTAGAGAAGTCGGCGGCTCTACCTACGAGCAGTACTTC CSAREVGGSTYEQYF
- TRBJ2-7 - TRBV28 TGTGCCAGCAGCCAGCCCGGCAACCCGGGCCCCTACGAGCAGTACTTC CASSQPGNPGPYEQYF
- TRBJ2-6 few TRBV9 TGTGCCAGCAGCGCAAGAGCTGGGGCCAACGTCCTGACTTTC CASSARAGANVLTF
- TRBJ2-4 - TRBV20-1 TGCAGTGCTACGGACCAGAAAAACATTCAGTACTTC CSATDQKNIQYF
TRBD2 TRBJ2-3 - TRBV4-2 TGTGCCAGCAGCCAAGAGGCTAGCGGGGGGGATACGCAGTATTTT CASSQEASGGDTQYF
TRBD2 TRBJ2-1 few TRBV4-3 TGCGCCAGCAGCCAAGATCGACTAGCTAGTGAGCAGTTCTTC CASSQDRLASEQFF
TRBD2 TRBJ2-7 few TRBV20-1 TGCAGTGCTAGATCGGTTGGGGACTATTACGAGCAGTACTTC CSARSVGDYYEQYF
TRBD1 TRBJ1-2 once TRBV12-3/TRBV12-4 TGTGCCAGCACCGTAAAGACAGGGGGCGAAGGCTACACCTTC CASTVKTGGEGYTF
- TRBJ1-1 - TRBV2 TGTGCCAGCAGCCTCACGGCGGGGGCGACTGAAGCTTTCTTT CASSLTAGATEAFF
- TRBJ2-7 - TRBV4-3 TGCGCCAGCAGCCAAGCCCCCGGCGGAGCCTACGAGCAGTACTTC CASSQAPGGAYEQYF
- TRBJ2-5 few TRBV29-1 TGCAGCGTTGAAGATCAAGGTAGTCAAGAGACCCAGTACTTC CSVEDQGSQETQYF
- TRBJ1-5 - TRBV20-1 TGCAGTGCTAGAGCCGGGTCTGGTAATCAGCCCCAGCATTTT CSARAGSGNQPQHF
- TRBJ2-5 few TRBV20-1 TGCAGTGCTAGAGATCCTGTGGAGACCCAGTACTTC CSARDPVETQYF
- TRBJ2-7 - TRBV6-5 TGTGCCAGCAGTTTCGGACTCGGGGTCGACGAGCAGTACTTC CASSFGLGVDEQYF
- TRBJ2-5 - TRBV12-3/TRBV12-4 TGTGCCAGCAGTCCTACTGGGAGCAAGCAGTACTTC CASSPTGSKQYF
- TRBJ1-6 - TRBV13 TGTGCCGGCAGCTTAGCGTTTTCGGGGGCCCCGAATAATTCACCCCTCCACTTT CAGSLAFSGAPNNSPLHF